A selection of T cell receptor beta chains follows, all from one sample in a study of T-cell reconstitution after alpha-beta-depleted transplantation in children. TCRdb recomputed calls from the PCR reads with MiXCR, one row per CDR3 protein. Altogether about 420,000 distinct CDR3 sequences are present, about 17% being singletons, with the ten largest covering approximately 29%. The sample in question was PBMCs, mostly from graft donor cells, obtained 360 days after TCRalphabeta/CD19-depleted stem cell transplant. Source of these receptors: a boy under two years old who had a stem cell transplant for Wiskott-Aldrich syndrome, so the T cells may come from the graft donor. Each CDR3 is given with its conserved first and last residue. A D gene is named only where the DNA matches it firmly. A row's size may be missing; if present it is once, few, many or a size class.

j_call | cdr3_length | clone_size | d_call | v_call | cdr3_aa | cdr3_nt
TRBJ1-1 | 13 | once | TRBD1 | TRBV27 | CASTPGTGAEAFF | TGTGCCAGCACCCCTGGGACAGGGGCTGAAGCTTTCTTT
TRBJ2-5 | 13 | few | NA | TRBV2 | CASSELLKETQYF | TGTGCCAGCAGTGAATTGTTAAAAGAGACCCAGTACTTC
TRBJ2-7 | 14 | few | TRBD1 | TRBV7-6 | CASSLSGQLYEQYF | TGTGCCAGCAGCTTATCGGGACAGCTCTACGAGCAGTACTTC
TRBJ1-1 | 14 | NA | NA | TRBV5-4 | CASSLIPENTEAFF | TGTGCCAGCAGCTTGATTCCAGAGAACACTGAAGCTTTCTTT
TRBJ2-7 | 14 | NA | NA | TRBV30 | CAWSRGTSSYEQYF | TGTGCCTGGAGTAGAGGGACTTCCTCCTACGAGCAGTACTTC
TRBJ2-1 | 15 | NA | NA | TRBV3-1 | CASSQEFSFYNEQFF | TGTGCCAGCAGCCAAGAATTCAGTTTCTACAATGAGCAGTTCTTC
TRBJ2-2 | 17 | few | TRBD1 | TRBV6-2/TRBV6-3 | CASSYFDRVGNTGELFF | TGTGCCAGCAGTTACTTCGACAGGGTGGGGAACACCGGGGAGCTATTTTTT
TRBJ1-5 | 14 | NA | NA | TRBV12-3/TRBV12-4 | CASGKQGFHQPQHF | TGTGCCAGCGGAAAACAGGGTTTTCATCAGCCCCAGCATTTT
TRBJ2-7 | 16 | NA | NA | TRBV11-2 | CASSFSTDSLRGGQYF | TGTGCCAGCAGCTTCTCGACGGATAGCCTACGAGGTGGGCAGTACTTC
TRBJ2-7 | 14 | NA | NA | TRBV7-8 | CASSLNRNRYEQYF | TGTGCCAGCAGCCTCAACAGGAATCGGTACGAGCAGTACTTC